This TCR beta chain was retrieved from a study of blood T cell repertoires in COVID-19. About the research overall: Both acute and convalescent COVID-19 samples were obtained from the United States, Italy and Spain. The analysed material was cDNA or gDNA that came from T cells, B-cell-depleted T cells, or PBMCs.

CDR1 is SNHLY, CDR2 FYNNEI, per germline. The CDR3 has 18 amino acids. Original handling: Cell counts per sample came from amplifying reference gene primers. Sequenced by immunoSEQ multiplex PCR; TCRdb stores in-frame clones only, minus some. V and J calls and clone size come straight from that table; D and trimming were deduced from the DNA. Among about 99,000 clones listed, more than 80% were seen once. This clone was detected only once. One junction end disagrees with the germline gene, perhaps due to a read error. Sequenced input: peripheral blood. The receptor's source is a man in his 60s with acute or convalescent COVID-19. The V call is TRBV2, the J call TRBJ2-4; TRBD2 aligns across 7 bases. The CDR3 nucleotides read TGTGCCAGCAGTGACGCCGCGGGGGTGTGGAAAGCCAAGAACATTCAGTACTTC. Its protein product is CASSDAAGVWKAKNIQYF.